This TCR beta chain was obtained from a study of blood T cell repertoires in COVID-19. A single count supports this clone. This CDR3 is built from 13 residues. Trimming shortened V by 8 bases and J by 0 bases, and 11 bases separated the two germline ends. CDR1 and CDR2 from the germline V gene are SEHNR and FQNEAQ (reference sequence). In the authors' methods: Scientists estimated how many nucleated cells there were by amplifying reference gene primers. The table came from immunoSEQ multiplex PCR; TCRdb's copy has only in-frame clones and leaves some out. V and J calls and clone size are copied from that table; D and trimming were computed from the DNA. This table holds 250,000 to 350,000 clones, about nine tenths found once.

Sequences were obtained from peripheral blood. The J gene is TRBJ2-7, the V gene TRBV7-9; D not resolved. This TCR came from a woman in her twenties or thirties with active or convalescent COVID-19. Here the CDR3 DNA reads TGTGCCAGCGGCCTGGGCCCCTCCTACGAGCAGTACTTC. Translated, it gives CASGLGPSYEQYF.